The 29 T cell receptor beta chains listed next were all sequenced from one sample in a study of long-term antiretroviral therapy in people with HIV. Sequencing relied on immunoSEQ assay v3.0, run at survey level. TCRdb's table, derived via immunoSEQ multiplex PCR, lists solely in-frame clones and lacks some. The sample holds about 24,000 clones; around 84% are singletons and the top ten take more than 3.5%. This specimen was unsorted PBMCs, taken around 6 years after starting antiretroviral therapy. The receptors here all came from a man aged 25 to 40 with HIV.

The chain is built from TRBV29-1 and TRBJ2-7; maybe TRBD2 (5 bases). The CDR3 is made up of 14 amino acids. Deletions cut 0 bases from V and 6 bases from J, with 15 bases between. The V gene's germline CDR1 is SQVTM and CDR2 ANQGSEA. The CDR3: CSVEDSEGSSEQYF. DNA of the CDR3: TGCAGCGTTGAAGATTCCGAGGGCTCGAGCGAGCAGTACTTC.

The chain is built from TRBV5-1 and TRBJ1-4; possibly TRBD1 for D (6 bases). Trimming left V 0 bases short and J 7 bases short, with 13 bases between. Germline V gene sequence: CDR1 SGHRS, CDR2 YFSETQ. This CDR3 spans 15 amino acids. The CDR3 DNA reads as TGCGCCAGCAGCTTGGAGAGGGGGGATGGTGAAAAACTGTTTTTT. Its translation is CASSLERGDGEKLFF.

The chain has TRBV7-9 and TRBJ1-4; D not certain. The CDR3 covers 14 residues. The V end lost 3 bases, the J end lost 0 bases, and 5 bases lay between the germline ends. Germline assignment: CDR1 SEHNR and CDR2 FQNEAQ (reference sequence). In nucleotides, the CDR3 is TGTGCCAGCAGCTTGGCAGCAACTAATGAAAAACTGTTTTTT. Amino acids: CASSLAATNEKLFF.

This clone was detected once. CDR3 sequence: CASSIPSGVDEQFF. CDR3 nucleotides: TGTGCCAGTAGTATCCCTAGCGGGGTAGACGAGCAGTTCTTC. V gene TRBV19 combines with J gene TRBJ2-1, with 9 bases identical to TRBD2. The CDR3 is 14 amino acids. Germline V gives CDR1 LNHDA, CDR2 SQIVND (reference sequence). J gave up 10 bases and V 3 bases, and 7 bases lay outside the gene matches.

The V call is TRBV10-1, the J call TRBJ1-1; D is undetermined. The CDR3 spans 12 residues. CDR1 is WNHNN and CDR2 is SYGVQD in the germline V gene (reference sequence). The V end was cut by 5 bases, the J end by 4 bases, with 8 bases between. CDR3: CASSTVRTEAFF. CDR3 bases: TGCGCCAGCAGTACCGTACGCACTGAAGCTTTCTTT.

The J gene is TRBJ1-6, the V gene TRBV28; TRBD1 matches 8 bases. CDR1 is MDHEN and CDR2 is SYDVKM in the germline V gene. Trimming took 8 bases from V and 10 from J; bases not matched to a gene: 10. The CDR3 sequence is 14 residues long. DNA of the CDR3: TGTGCCAGCCATATACGGACAGGGCGGTCACCCCTCCACTTT. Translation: CASHIRTGRSPLHF.

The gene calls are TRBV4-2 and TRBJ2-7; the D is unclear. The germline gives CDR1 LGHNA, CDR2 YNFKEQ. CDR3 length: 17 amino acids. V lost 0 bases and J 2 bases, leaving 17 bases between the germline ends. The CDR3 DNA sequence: TGTGCCAGCAGCCAAGAAGGGCGACTTATTGTACCCTACGAGCAGTACTTC. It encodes CASSQEGRLIVPYEQYF.

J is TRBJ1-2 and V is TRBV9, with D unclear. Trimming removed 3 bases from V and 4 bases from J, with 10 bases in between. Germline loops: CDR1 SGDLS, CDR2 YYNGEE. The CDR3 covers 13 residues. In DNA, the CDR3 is TGTGCCAGCAGCGCGGCCAACGCCTATGGCTACACCTTC. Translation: CASSAANAYGYTF.

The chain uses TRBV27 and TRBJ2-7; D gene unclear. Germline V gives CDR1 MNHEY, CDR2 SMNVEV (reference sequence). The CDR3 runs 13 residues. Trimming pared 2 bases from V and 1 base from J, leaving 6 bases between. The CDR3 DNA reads TGTGCCAGCAGTTTAAGGGTTTCCTACGAGCAGTACTTC. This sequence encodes CASSLRVSYEQYF.

The CDR3 is CASSQRGRTDTQYF. The CDR3 DNA reads as TGTGCCAGTAGTCAGAGGGGACGCACAGATACGCAGTATTTT. The chain links TRBV19 to TRBJ2-3, with D perhaps TRBD1 or TRBD2 (5 bases each). Looked up from germline, CDR1 is LNHDA and CDR2 is SQIVND (reference sequence). The V gene lost 5 bases and the J gene lost 1 base, with 10 bases spanning the gap. This CDR3 spans 14 amino acids.

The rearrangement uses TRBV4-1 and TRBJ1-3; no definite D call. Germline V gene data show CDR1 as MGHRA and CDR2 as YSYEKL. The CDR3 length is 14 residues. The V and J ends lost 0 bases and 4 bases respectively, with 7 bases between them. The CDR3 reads CASSQEASGNTIYF. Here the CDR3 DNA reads TGCGCCAGCAGCCAAGAGGCCAGCGGAAACACCATATATTTT.

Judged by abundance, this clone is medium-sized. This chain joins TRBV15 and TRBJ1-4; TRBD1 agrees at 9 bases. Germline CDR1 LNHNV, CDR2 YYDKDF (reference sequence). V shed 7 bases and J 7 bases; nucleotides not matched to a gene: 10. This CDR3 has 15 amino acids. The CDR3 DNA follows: TGTGCCACCACCACATACCGGGACAGGGCTGAAAAACTGTTTTTT. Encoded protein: CATTTYRDRAEKLFF.

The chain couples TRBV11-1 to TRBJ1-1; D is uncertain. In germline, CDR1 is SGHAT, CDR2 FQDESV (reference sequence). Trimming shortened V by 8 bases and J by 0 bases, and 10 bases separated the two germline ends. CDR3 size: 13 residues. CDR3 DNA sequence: TGTGCCAGCCAAAGTTATGTGAACACTGAAGCTTTCTTT. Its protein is CASQSYVNTEAFF.

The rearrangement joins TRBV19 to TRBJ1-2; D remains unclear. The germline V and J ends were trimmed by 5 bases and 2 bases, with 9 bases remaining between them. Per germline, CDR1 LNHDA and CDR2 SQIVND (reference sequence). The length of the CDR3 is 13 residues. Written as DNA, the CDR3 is TGTGCCAGTAGTTCTCCAGGAAACTATGGCTACACCTTC. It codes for CASSSPGNYGYTF.

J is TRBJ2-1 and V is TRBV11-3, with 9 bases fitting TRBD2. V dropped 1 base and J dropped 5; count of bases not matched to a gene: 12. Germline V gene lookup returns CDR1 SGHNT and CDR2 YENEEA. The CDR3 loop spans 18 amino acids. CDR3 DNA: TGTGCCAGCAGCTTAGGGGTCATGAGCGGGGGGAAGGACAATGAGCAGTTCTTC. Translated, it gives CASSLGVMSGGKDNEQFF.

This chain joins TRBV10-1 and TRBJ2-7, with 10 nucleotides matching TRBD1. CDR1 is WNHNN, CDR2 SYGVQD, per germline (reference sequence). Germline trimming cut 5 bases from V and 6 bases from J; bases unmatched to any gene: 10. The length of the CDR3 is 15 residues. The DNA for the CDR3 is TGCGCCAGCAGTTCCGGGACAGGGGTATGCTCCGAGCAGTACTTC. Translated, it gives CASSSGTGVCSEQYF.

The CDR3: CASGLAGSSYGYTF. The DNA for the CDR3 is TGTGCTAGTGGTTTGGCCGGGAGTTCCTATGGCTACACCTTC. The chain carries TRBV12-5 and TRBJ1-2; D gene uncertain. The CDR3 has 14 residues. Germline CDR1 LGHNT, CDR2 FRNRAP. The germline V and J ends were trimmed by 1 base and 4 bases, with 10 bases remaining between them.

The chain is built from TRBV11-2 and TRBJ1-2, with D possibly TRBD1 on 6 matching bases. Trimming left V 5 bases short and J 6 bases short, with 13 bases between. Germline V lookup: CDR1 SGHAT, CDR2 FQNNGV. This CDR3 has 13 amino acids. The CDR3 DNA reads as TGTGCCAGCAGCCGGGCCGGGGGGCATGGCTACACCTTC. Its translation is CASSRAGGHGYTF.

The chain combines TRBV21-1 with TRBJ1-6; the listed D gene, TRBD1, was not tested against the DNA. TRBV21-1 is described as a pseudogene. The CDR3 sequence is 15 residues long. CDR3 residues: CASSSRQELKGPLHF. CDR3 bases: TGTGCCAGCAGCAGCCGACAGGAATTGAAGGGCCCCCTCCACTTT.

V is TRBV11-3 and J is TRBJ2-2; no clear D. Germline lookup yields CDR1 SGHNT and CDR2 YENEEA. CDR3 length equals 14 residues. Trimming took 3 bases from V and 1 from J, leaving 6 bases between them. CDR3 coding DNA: TGTGCCAGCAGCTTGACGGTGAACACCGGGGAGCTGTTTTTT. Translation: CASSLTVNTGELFF.

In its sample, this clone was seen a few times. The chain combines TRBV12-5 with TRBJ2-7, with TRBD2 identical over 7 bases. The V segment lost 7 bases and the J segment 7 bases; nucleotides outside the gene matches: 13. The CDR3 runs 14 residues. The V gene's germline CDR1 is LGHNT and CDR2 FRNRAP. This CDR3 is CASAPRAGAGEQYF. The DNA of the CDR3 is TGTGCTAGTGCCCCGAGGGCAGGAGCGGGGGAGCAGTACTTC. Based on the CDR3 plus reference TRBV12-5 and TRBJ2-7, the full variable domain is DARVTQTPRHKVTEMGQEVTMRCQPILGHNTVFWYRQTMMQGLELLAYFRNRAPLDDSGMPKDRFSAEMPDATLATLKIQPSEPRDSAVYFCASAPRAGAGEQYFGPGTRLTVT.

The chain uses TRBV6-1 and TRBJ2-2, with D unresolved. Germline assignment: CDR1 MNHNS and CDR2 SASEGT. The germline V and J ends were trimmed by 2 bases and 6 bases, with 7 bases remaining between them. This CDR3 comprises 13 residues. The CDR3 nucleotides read TGTGCCAGCAGTGAAAATATCCCCGGGGAGCTGTTTTTT. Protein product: CASSENIPGELFF.

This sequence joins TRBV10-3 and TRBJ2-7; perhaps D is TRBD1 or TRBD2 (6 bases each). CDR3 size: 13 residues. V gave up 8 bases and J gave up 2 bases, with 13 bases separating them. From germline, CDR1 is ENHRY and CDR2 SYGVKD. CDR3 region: CAIAQGGPYEQYF. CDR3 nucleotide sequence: TGTGCCATCGCACAGGGAGGTCCCTACGAGCAGTACTTC.

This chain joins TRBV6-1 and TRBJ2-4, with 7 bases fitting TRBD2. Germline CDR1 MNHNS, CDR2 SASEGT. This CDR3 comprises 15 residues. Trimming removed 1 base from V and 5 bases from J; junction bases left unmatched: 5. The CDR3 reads CASSEDRDYENIQYF. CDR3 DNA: TGTGCCAGCAGTGAAGACCGGGACTATGAAAACATTCAGTACTTC.

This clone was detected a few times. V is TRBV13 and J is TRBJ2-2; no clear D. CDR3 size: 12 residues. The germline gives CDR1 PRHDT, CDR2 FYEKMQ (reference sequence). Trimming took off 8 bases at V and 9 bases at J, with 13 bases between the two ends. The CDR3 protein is CASSSSARELFF. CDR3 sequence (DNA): TGTGCCAGCTCCTCGTCCGCCCGGGAGCTGTTTTTT.

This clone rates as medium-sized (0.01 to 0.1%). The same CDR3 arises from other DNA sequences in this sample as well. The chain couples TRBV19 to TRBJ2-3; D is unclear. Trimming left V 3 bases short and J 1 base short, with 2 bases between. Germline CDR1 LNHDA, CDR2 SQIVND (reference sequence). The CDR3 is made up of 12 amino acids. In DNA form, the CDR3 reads TGTGCCAGTAGTATTGGCACAGATACGCAGTATTTT. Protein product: CASSIGTDTQYF.

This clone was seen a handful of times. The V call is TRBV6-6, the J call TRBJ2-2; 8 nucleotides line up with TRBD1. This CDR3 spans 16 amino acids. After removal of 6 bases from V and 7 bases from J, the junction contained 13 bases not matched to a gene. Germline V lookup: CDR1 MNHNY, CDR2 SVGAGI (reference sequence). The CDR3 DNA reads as TGTGCCAGCAGCTTCGCGCCCTGGACAGGGAACGGGGAGCTGTTTTTT. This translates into CASSFAPWTGNGELFF.

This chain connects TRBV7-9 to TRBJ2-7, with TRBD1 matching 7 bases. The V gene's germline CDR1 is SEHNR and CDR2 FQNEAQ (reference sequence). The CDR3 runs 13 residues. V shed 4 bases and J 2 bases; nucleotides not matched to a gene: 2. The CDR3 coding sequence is TGTGCCAGCAGCTGGGACAGTACCTACGAGCAGTACTTC. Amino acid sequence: CASSWDSTYEQYF.

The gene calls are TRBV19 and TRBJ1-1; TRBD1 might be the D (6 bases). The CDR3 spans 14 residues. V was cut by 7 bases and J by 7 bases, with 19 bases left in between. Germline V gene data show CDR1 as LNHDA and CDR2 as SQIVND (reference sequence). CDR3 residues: CASTWDQGWGEAFF. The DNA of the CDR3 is TGTGCCAGTACTTGGGACCAGGGGTGGGGTGAAGCTTTCTTT.